Presented here are 14 T cell receptor beta chains from one specimen sequenced in a study of identical twins. TCRdb reprocessed the 5' RACE reads with MiXCR, giving one entry per CDR3 protein. The sample contains under 900,000 distinct CDR3 sequences, about 12% of which appear only once. The sample was also reused in another study, on yellow fever vaccine responses in identical twins.

The sample taken for sequencing was PBMCs. These receptors were obtained from a woman aged 18-29 years in good health.

This clonotype was observed a few times. The rearrangement joins TRBV27 to TRBJ2-3; D is perhaps TRBD2 (5 bases). V was cut by 7 bases and J by 0 bases, with 17 bases left in between. The CDR3 extends over 16 amino acids. Germline CDR1 reads MNHEY; CDR2 reads SMNVEV (reference sequence). Written as DNA, the CDR3 is TGTGCCAGCAACGTCGGTCCGGGATTTAGCACAGATACGCAGTATTTT. Translation: CASNVGPGFSTDTQYF.

A few counts support this clonotype. The gene calls are TRBV9 and TRBJ1-2; perhaps TRBD1 as D (5 bases). V gave up 0 bases and J gave up 1 base, with 19 bases separating them. Per germline, CDR1 SGDLS and CDR2 YYNGEE. The CDR3 has 18 residues. CDR3 protein: CASSVDTTDVLINYGYTF. The DNA of the CDR3 is TGTGCCAGCAGCGTAGATACGACAGACGTCCTAATTAACTATGGCTACACCTTC.

This clonotype showed up just a few times. CDR3 sequence: CASSRTSVGNNEQFF. As DNA, the CDR3 is TGTGCCAGCAGTCGGACTAGCGTGGGGAACAATGAGCAGTTCTTC. This sequence joins TRBV6-1 and TRBJ2-1, with 9 nucleotides matching TRBD2. J gave up 5 bases and V 5 bases, and 7 bases lay outside the gene matches. The germline V gene encodes CDR1 MNHNS and CDR2 SASEGT. The CDR3 is 15 amino acids.

The chain couples TRBV4-1 to TRBJ2-1; 9 bases are a match to TRBD2. The ends lost 4 bases at V and 5 bases at J; junction bases unmatched: 12. Germline CDR1 is MGHRA and CDR2 is YSYEKL. The CDR3 is 17 amino acids. The CDR3 DNA sequence: TGCGCCAGCAGCCGAATGATACTAGCGGGCGTAAACAATGAGCAGTTCTTC. Amino acid sequence: CASSRMILAGVNNEQFF.

This clonotype was recorded many times. J is TRBJ2-1 and V is TRBV12-3 or TRBV12-4; TRBD1 matches 7 bases. The CDR3 runs to 13 residues. V shed 4 bases and J 6 bases; nucleotides not matched to a gene: 3. CDR3 sequence: CASSSGQINEQFF. The CDR3, as DNA: TGTGCCAGCAGTTCGGGACAGATCAATGAGCAGTTCTTC.

This clonotype has at least ten counts. The chain carries TRBV12-3 or TRBV12-4 and TRBJ2-1, with D possibly matching TRBD2 (5 bases). The CDR3 runs to 14 residues. Trimming left V 8 bases short and J 1 base short, with 12 bases between. The CDR3 DNA is TGTGCCAGCCGTACGCCGGGGTCCTACAATGAGCAGTTCTTC. This sequence encodes CASRTPGSYNEQFF.

Notes on this clonotype: Germline is not matched at one junction end, which may reflect a read error. The chain joins TRBV20-1 to TRBJ2-1, with 10 bases fitting TRBD2. CDR3 length equals 15 residues. Germline CDR1 and CDR2: DFQATT and SNEGSKA (reference sequence). CDR3 loop: CCAREASGGGNEQFF. In DNA, the CDR3 is TGCTGTGCTAGAGAGGCTAGCGGGGGAGGGAATGAGCAGTTCTTC.

This clonotype was counted only a few times. The chain is built from TRBV28 and TRBJ2-1; 9 bases match TRBD2. The CDR3 covers 14 residues. CDR1 and CDR2 (germline): MDHEN, SYDVKM. The trim removed 7 bases at V and 5 bases at J, leaving 6 bases unmatched. The CDR3 DNA sequence: TGTGCCAGCACAAGACTAGCGGCCGACAATGAGCAGTTCTTC. Protein: CASTRLAADNEQFF.

This sequence joins TRBV10-3 and TRBJ2-7, with TRBD1 matching over 9 bases. The V segment lost 6 bases and the J segment 6 bases; nucleotides outside the gene matches: 12. There are 15 residues in the CDR3. CDR1 and CDR2 (germline): ENHRY, SYGVKD. The CDR3 here is CAIRGQGMTTGEQYF. The CDR3, as DNA: TGTGCCATCAGGGGACAGGGCATGACAACTGGCGAGCAGTACTTC.

The V gene is TRBV24-1, the J gene TRBJ1-4; D is possibly TRBD1 (6 bases). Trimming shortened V by 3 bases and J by 2 bases, and 12 bases separated the two germline ends. Germline-derived CDR1 and CDR2 are KGHDR and SFDVKD. The CDR3 loop spans 16 amino acids. The DNA of the CDR3 is TGTGCCACCAGTGATGGCTTGGGACACACTAATGAAAAACTGTTTTTT. Protein sequence: CATSDGLGHTNEKLFF.

The V call is TRBV6-2 or TRBV6-3, the J call TRBJ2-7; 11 bases align to TRBD2. With V trimmed by 6 bases and J by 0 bases, 4 bases remained unmatched. CDR1 and CDR2 (germline): MNHEY, SVGEGT. CDR3 length: 15 residues. The CDR3 loop reads CASRTSGGTSYEQYV. DNA of the CDR3: TGTGCCAGCAGAACTAGCGGGGGCACCTCCTACGAGCAGTACGTC.

This clonotype was seen a handful of times. The V call is TRBV20-1, the J call TRBJ2-7, with D perhaps being TRBD1 or TRBD2 (6 bases each). Looked up from germline, CDR1 is DFQATT and CDR2 is SNEGSKA (reference sequence). The CDR3 covers 14 residues. Trimming shortened V by 2 bases and J by 2 bases, and 13 bases separated the two germline ends. CDR3 nucleotides: TGCAGTGCTAGAAGGAGGGGGATTCCCTACGAGCAGTACGTC. Amino acid sequence: CSARRRGIPYEQYV.

This clonotype appeared once. The chain links TRBV12-3 or TRBV12-4 to TRBJ2-1; D perhaps matches TRBD2 (5 bases). Deletions cut 4 bases from V and 10 bases from J, with 17 bases between. This CDR3 is 14 amino acids long. This CDR3 is CASSSHGLPDEQFF. The CDR3 DNA sequence: TGTGCCAGCAGTTCCCACGGACTCCCCGACGAGCAGTTCTTC.

The rearrangement joins TRBV20-1 to TRBJ2-5; a possible D gene is TRBD1 (6 bases). Trimming removed 5 bases from V and 5 bases from J, with 18 bases in between. The germline CDR1 and CDR2 sequences are DFQATT and SNEGSKA (reference sequence). This CDR3 contains 14 residues. CDR3 DNA sequence: TGCAGTGCTTCGGACAGAATCCGGTACGAGACCCAGTACTTC. Translation gives CSASDRIRYETQYF.